One sample yielded the 10 T cell receptor beta chains listed below, sequenced in a study of persistence of HIV-infected CD4 T cells. These TCRs' antigens remain unknown. Nonspecific anti-CD3/anti-CD28 bead stimulation represents the broad CD4+ T cell repertoire. Sorting selected CD4+ T cells upregulating both CD40 ligand and CD69. The libraries were made with immunoSEQ version 4 in survey mode. Profiling relied on immunoSEQ multiplex PCR, and the TCRdb table lists in-frame clones only, not all of them. The sample comprises about 37,000 clones, approximately 86% of which are singletons, and about 1.3% rests with the top ten. The source material was CD4+ T cells sorted from PBMCs after roughly 17-hour stimulation, sampled from a patient who received antiretroviral therapy. These receptors were collected from an adult man with HIV who was CMV-seropositive.

The genes are TRBV10-3 and TRBJ2-1; 14 bases are shared with TRBD2. The germline gives CDR1 ENHRY, CDR2 SYGVKD. V gave up 11 bases and J gave up 4 bases; unmatched junction bases: 10. CDR3 length equals 16 residues. CDR3 sequence (DNA): TGTGCCTCCGGACTAGCGGGAGGATCGACTTACAATGAGCAGTTCTTC. Amino acid sequence: CASGLAGGSTYNEQFF.

In its sample, this clone was seen a few times. V is TRBV7-2 and J is TRBJ1-1; no definite D call. Trimming left V 1 base short and J 1 base short, with 7 bases between. The CDR3 has 14 residues. Germline lookup yields CDR1 SGHTA and CDR2 FQGNSA. Here the CDR3 reads CASSLGVTNTEAFF. The DNA for the CDR3 is TGTGCCAGCAGCTTAGGGGTTACGAACACTGAAGCTTTCTTT.

V and J are TRBV15 and TRBJ2-2; D is unclear. Trimming pared 1 base from V and 4 bases from J, leaving 7 bases between. The CDR3 contains 14 residues. CDR1 LNHNV and CDR2 YYDKDF come from the germline V gene (reference sequence). The CDR3 reads CATSRGQSTGELFF. CDR3 bases: TGTGCCACCAGCAGAGGGCAGAGCACCGGGGAGCTGTTTTTT.

This clone was seen more than once but under ten times. The rearrangement links TRBV7-2 to TRBJ1-5; TRBD1 might be the D (5 bases). Trimming removed 5 bases at V and 5 bases at J, with 13 bases between. Per germline, CDR1 SGHTA and CDR2 FQGNSA. This CDR3 is built from 14 residues. For the CDR3, the DNA is TGTGCCAGCAGCGTCCAGGGTAGTGATCAGCCCCAGCATTTT. It translates to CASSVQGSDQPQHF.

V gene TRBV14 combines with J gene TRBJ2-5, with 13 bases fitting TRBD2. With 3 bases clipped from V and 4 bases from J, the junction kept 8 bases outside the gene matches. CDR3 length: 17 residues. CDR1 and CDR2 from the germline V gene are SGHDN and FVKESK. In nucleotides, the CDR3 is TGTGCCAGCAGCCAGGTTCGGACTAGCGGGGGCGGAGAGACCCAGTACTTC. This sequence encodes CASSQVRTSGGGETQYF.

This clone was recorded a few times. This rearrangement joins TRBV10-1 to TRBJ2-1, with a possible D match to TRBD1 (6 bases). The CDR3 contains 17 residues. The V gene lost 0 bases and the J gene lost 8 bases, with 20 bases spanning the gap. CDR1 is WNHNN and CDR2 is SYGVQD in the germline V gene (reference sequence). CDR3 DNA: TGCGCCAGCAGTGAGTCGATGGGGGCCAACAGGACCGATGAGCAGTTCTTC. Its translation: CASSESMGANRTDEQFF.

The genes are TRBV6-5 and TRBJ1-5, with 8 bases lining up with TRBD1. Trimming took 6 bases from V and 5 from J; bases not matched to a gene: 6. This CDR3 region has 14 residues. Germline CDR1 MNHEY, CDR2 SVGAGI. CDR3 DNA sequence: TGTGCCAGCAGAAGGGGACAGGCTGATCAGCCCCAGCATTTT. Protein: CASRRGQADQPQHF.

CDR3 sequence: CASLGFGYGYTF. CDR3 nucleotides: TGTGCCAGCCTAGGATTCGGCTATGGCTACACCTTC. The V gene is TRBV25-1, the J gene TRBJ1-2; no clear D. The V end lost 8 bases, the J end lost 4 bases, and 11 bases lay between the germline ends. Looked up from germline, CDR1 is MGHDK and CDR2 is SYGVNS. The CDR3 is made up of 12 amino acids.

CDR3 DNA sequence: TGTGCCAGCAGTTACGGACAGGGGGCCGAGACCCAGTACTTC. Translation gives CASSYGQGAETQYF. V and J are TRBV6-5 and TRBJ2-5, with 11 bases aligning to TRBD1. This CDR3 is 14 amino acids long. After removal of 2 bases from V and 5 bases from J, the junction contained 1 base not matched to a gene. Germline CDR1 reads MNHEY; CDR2 reads SVGAGI.

The chain links TRBV18 to TRBJ2-1; 8 bases agree with TRBD2. This CDR3 has 15 amino acids. Per the germline V gene, CDR1 is KGHSH and CDR2 is LQKENI. Trimming took 6 bases from V and 0 from J; bases not matched to a gene: 4. This chain's CDR3 is CASSGGASSYNEQFF. CDR3 in DNA: TGTGCCAGCTCCGGGGGGGCCAGCTCCTACAATGAGCAGTTCTTC.